This T cell receptor (beta chain) was obtained from a study of T cell responses to AZD1222 COVID-19 vaccine. Study at large: Doses given second, at about 4 or about 12 weeks, were pooled.

Trimming stripped 5 bases from V and 4 bases from J, with 11 bases between. Looked up from germline, CDR1 is GTSNPN and CDR2 is SVGIG (reference sequence). This CDR3 has 12 amino acids. A remark on this clone: Antigen specificity is unknown.

Study findings and constraints: Donors, mostly white British, included more females; clonal diversity was possibly underestimated. Among spike-specific TCRs, nearly half reportedly target unmutated variant regions. Only 5 or 6 people who got AZD1222 tested seropositive at baseline.

The protocol was immunoSEQ multiplex PCR, while the TCRdb copy is restricted to in-frame clones and leaves out a portion. Here the sample spans more than 110,000 clones, roughly 90% being singletons. This receptor was taken from an adult in good health. The rearrangement uses TRBV30 and TRBJ1-2; D is undetermined. The sequences come from peripheral blood, collected on day 0 of AZD1222 vaccination. Written as DNA, the CDR3 is TGTGCCTGGGGACCAATTTCCTATGGCTACACCTTC. Translation gives CAWGPISYGYTF.